This TCR beta chain was recorded in a study of blood T cell repertoires in COVID-19. Study-wide background: Some COVID-19 samples were acute and others convalescent; all came from the United States, Italy and Spain. T cells, B-cell-depleted T cells, or PBMCs supplied cDNA or gDNA.

As processed by the authors: Amplified reference gene primers provided the basis for estimating nucleated cell counts. The assay was immunoSEQ multiplex PCR, and TCRdb's table has in-frame clones only and misses some. V and J calls and clone size are as listed in that table; D and trimming were resolved from the DNA. The table records 280,000 or so clones, less than 85% of them present only once. Grouping used clinical history reported by participants in a survey and questionnaire. The CDR3 consists of 18 residues. V lost 1 base to trimming and J lost 0 bases; unmatched junction nucleotides: 6. The germline V gene has CDR1 SGHNT and CDR2 YYREEE (reference sequence).

The TCR was taken from a woman in her forties or fifties who had recovered from COVID-19. The gene calls are TRBV5-4 and TRBJ2-3, with 12 bases that match TRBD2. The sample was PBMCs or T cells enriched from blood (not recorded which). The DNA of the CDR3 is TGTGCCAGCAGCTTGTGGGCTAGCGGGAGGGGGAGCACAGATACGCAGTATTTT. It encodes CASSLWASGRGSTDTQYF.